Below, 6 T cell receptor beta chains from the same sample are listed, as sequenced in a study of T cell repertoires in aging, cancer and after chemotherapy. Peripheral blood genomic DNA, not sorted cells or RNA, was the template. TRB rearrangements spanning V, D and J were amplified using mixed TRB-A/B primers. TCRdb re-called the multiplex PCR reads through MiXCR, storing one row per CDR3 protein. The sample shows 550 to 650 distinct CDR3 sequences, 25% to 35% of them seen only once. Specimen: blood. The source of these receptors is a human donor in good health.

The chain combines TRBV12-3 or TRBV12-4 with TRBJ2-3, with D perhaps assigned TRBD1 or TRBD2 (5 bases each). Deletions cut 5 bases from V and 4 bases from J, with 16 bases between. The CDR3 runs to 15 residues. CDR3 sequence (DNA): TGTGCCAGCAGTCCCCGGGACGCTCTCTCAGATACGCAGTATTTT. The encoded protein is CASSPRDALSDTQYF.

The sample holds a few counts of this clonotype. The rearrangement links TRBV4-2 to TRBJ2-3; unclear D gene. Trimming took off 1 base at V and 4 bases at J, with 6 bases between the two ends. CDR1 and CDR2 (germline): LGHNA, YNFKEQ. The CDR3 extends over 13 amino acids. Here the CDR3 DNA reads TGTGCCAGCAGCCAAGGGAGATCAGATACGCAGTATTTT. Its protein product is CASSQGRSDTQYF.

In its sample, this clonotype ranks as large. V and J are TRBV27 and TRBJ2-7, with D unclear. The CDR3 covers 15 residues. Trimming shortened V by 0 bases and J by 2 bases, and 11 bases separated the two germline ends. Looked up from germline, CDR1 is MNHEY and CDR2 is SMNVEV (reference sequence). The CDR3 region is CASSLSGGGTYEQYF. The CDR3 DNA follows: TGTGCCAGCAGTTTATCTGGTGGCGGTACCTACGAGCAGTACTTC.

The CDR3 bases are TGTGCCTGGCACCCGGGACTAGCGACGGGACCCGAGCAGTTCTTC. Its translation: CAWHPGLATGPEQFF. This chain uses TRBV30 with TRBJ2-1, with 10 bases aligning to TRBD2. The CDR3 extends over 15 amino acids. V trimming: 5 bases; J trimming: 10 bases; junction bases outside the gene matches: 14. Germline V CDR1 and CDR2: GTSNPN, SVGIG (reference sequence).

V is TRBV6-1 and J is TRBJ1-3, with 9 bases fitting TRBD1. The CDR3 length is 14 residues. J was trimmed by 4 bases and V by 3 bases; bases with no gene match: 1. The germline gives CDR1 MNHNS, CDR2 SASEGT. CDR3 sequence: CASSDGQGGNTIYF. CDR3 sequence (DNA): TGTGCCAGCAGTGACGGACAGGGGGGAAACACCATATATTTT.

The rearrangement links TRBV29-1 to TRBJ1-5, with a tentative D call TRBD1 (6 bases). The CDR3 is 13 amino acids. V was trimmed by 4 bases and J by 5 bases, leaving 12 bases between them. The germline CDR1 and CDR2 sequences are SQVTM and ANQGSEA. The CDR3 nucleotides read TGCAGCGTTGCCAGGGGTGTGGATCAGCCCCAGCATTTT. This translates into CSVARGVDQPQHF.